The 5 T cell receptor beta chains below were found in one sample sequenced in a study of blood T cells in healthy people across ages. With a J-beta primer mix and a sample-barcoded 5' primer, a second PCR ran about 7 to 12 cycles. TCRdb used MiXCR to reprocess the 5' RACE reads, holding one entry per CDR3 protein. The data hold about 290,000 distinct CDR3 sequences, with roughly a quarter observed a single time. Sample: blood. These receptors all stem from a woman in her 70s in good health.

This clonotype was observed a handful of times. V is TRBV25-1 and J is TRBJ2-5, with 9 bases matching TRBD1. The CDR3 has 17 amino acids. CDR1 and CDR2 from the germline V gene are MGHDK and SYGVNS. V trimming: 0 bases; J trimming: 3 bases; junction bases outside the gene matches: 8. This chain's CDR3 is CASSEYQRTGEKETQYF. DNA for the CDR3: TGTGCCAGCAGTGAATATCAGAGGACAGGGGAAAAAGAGACCCAGTACTTC.

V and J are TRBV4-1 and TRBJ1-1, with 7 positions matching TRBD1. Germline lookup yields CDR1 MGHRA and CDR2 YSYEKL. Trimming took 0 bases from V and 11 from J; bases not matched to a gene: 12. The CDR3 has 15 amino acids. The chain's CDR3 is CASSQEPGTDTSAFF. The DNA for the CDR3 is TGCGCCAGCAGCCAAGAACCCGGGACAGATACATCGGCTTTCTTT.

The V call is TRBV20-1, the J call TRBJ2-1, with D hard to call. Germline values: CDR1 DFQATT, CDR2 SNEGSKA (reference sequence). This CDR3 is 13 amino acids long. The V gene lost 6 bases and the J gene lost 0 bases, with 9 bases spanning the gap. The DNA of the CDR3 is TGCAGTGCAGGATTCAGCTCCTACAATGAGCAGTTCTTC. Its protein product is CSAGFSSYNEQFF.

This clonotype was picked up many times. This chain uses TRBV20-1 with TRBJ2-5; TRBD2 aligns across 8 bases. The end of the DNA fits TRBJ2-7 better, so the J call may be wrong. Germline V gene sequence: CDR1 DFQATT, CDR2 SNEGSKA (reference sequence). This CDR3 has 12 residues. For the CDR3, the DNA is TGCAGTGGCGAGCGGGAGTTCGACGAGCAGTACTTC. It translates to CSGEREFDEQYF.

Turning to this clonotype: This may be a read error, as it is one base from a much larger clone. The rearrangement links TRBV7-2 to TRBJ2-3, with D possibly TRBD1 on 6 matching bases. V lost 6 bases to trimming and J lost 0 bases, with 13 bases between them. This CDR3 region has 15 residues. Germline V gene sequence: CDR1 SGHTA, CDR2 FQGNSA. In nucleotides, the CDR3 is TGTACCAGCAGTTCGAGACAGGCTAGCACAGATACGCAGTATTTT. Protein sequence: CTSSSRQASTDTQYF.